This T cell receptor (beta chain) was captured by sequencing in a study of blood T cell repertoires in COVID-19. This clone turned up a few times. The authors' processing: Estimation of nucleated cell counts was performed using reference gene primer amplification. TCRdb's copy holds only in-frame clones and misses some; the assay was immunoSEQ multiplex PCR. That table gives V, J and clone size, and the DNA gave D and trimming. The sample includes about 250,000 clones, approximately 84% of them seen just once. Everyone who took part was about 18 to 90 years old, and they came from fewer than 25 US areas. Clinical history as reported by participants underpinned cohort assignment. Donors in Cohort 3 counted as recovered after two negative PCRs, clearance, or symptom resolution. Input material: PBMCs or T cells enriched from blood (not recorded which). The source is a man in his forties or fifties who had recovered from COVID-19.

The CDR3 DNA reads as TGCGCCAGCAGTCCCTCGGAGTCAGGGGCTAGATATGGCTACACCTTC. This codes for CASSPSESGARYGYTF. The J gene is TRBJ1-2, the V gene TRBV23-1, with D maybe TRBD1 (6 bases). TRBV23-1 is identified as an open reading frame with a role that is uncertain. The V and J ends lost 4 bases and 5 bases respectively, with 20 bases between them. The CDR3 has 16 residues.